These 15 T cell receptor beta chains originate from one sample sequenced in a study of vaccination and CD4 T cells after COVID-19. These receptors have no identified antigens. The Oncomine TCR Beta short-read assay was applied to DNA of cultured CD4+ T cells. TCRdb redid the calling of the PCR reads with MiXCR, one entry per CDR3 protein. The data show roughly 20,000 distinct CDR3 sequences, less than 80% seen once. This sample's treatment: approximately 9-day PBMC culture with coronavirus spike peptide pools or control peptides (ViraFEST assay). Sequencing used CD4+ T cells from blood, cultured in vitro, obtained before SARS-CoV-2 vaccination. These receptors were collected from a human donor who received a COVID-19 vaccine.

The chain joins TRBV20-1 to TRBJ2-3; the D gene could be TRBD1 or TRBD2 (5 bases each). V shed 3 bases and J shed 8 bases, with 6 bases lying between them. The CDR3 extends over 10 amino acids. CDR1 DFQATT and CDR2 SNEGSKA come from the germline V gene (reference sequence). The CDR3 is CSARGVTQYF. The CDR3 DNA sequence: TGCAGTGCTAGGGGGGTTACGCAGTATTTT.

This clonotype was seen a handful of times. The rearrangement uses TRBV20-1 and TRBJ2-3; weak D call: TRBD2 (7 bases). Trimming left V 6 bases short and J 4 bases short, with 14 bases between. The CDR3 covers 13 residues. Germline-derived CDR1 and CDR2 are DFQATT and SNEGSKA (reference sequence). In DNA, the CDR3 is TGCAGTGCGCCCCGGGGGGCAGCAGATACGCAGTATTTT. Translated: CSAPRGAADTQYF.

The rearrangement uses TRBV12-3 or TRBV12-4 and TRBJ1-3; D remains ambiguous. Trimming took 2 bases from V and 0 from J, leaving 11 bases between them. CDR3 size: 16 residues. CDR3 in amino acids: CASSLIGRSSGNTIYF. The CDR3 bases are TGTGCCAGCAGTTTAATCGGACGGAGCTCTGGAAACACCATATATTTT.

A few counts support this clonotype. The V gene is TRBV20-1, the J gene TRBJ2-3, with TRBD2 matching 12 bases. CDR3 size: 15 residues. Germline loops: CDR1 DFQATT, CDR2 SNEGSKA (reference sequence). The junction had 5 bases not matched to a gene; V was cut back by 4 bases and J by 3 bases. The DNA of the CDR3 is TGCAGTGCTACTCCCGGGACTAGCGGGACAGATACGCAGTATTTT. Amino acid sequence: CSATPGTSGTDTQYF.

This sequence joins TRBV12-3 or TRBV12-4 and TRBJ2-7, with 8 bases fitting TRBD1. The CDR3 is made up of 14 amino acids. The V segment lost 5 bases and the J segment 5 bases; nucleotides outside the gene matches: 8. CDR3: CASSLGQGKNEQYF. The CDR3 DNA reads TGTGCCAGCAGTCTCGGACAGGGAAAGAACGAGCAGTACTTC.

The chain carries TRBV19 and TRBJ1-2, with a possible D match to TRBD1 (5 bases). The CDR3 spans 14 residues. From germline, CDR1 is LNHDA and CDR2 SQIVND (reference sequence). Trimming pared 7 bases from V and 4 bases from J, leaving 16 bases between. As DNA, the CDR3 is TGTGCCAGTAATACTGACAGCTCCGCCTATGGCTACACCTTC. This gives the protein CASNTDSSAYGYTF.

The chain joins TRBV20-1 to TRBJ2-5; D may correspond to TRBD1 or TRBD2 (7 bases each). V was trimmed by 4 bases and J by 5 bases, leaving 23 bases between them. The CDR3 runs to 16 residues. CDR1 is DFQATT and CDR2 is SNEGSKA in the germline V gene (reference sequence). For the CDR3, the DNA is TGCAGTGCTAACGAAGGGGAGGGGGCGTTTTATGAGACCCAGTACTTC. This encodes CSANEGEGAFYETQYF.

For the CDR3, the DNA is TGTGCCAGCAGTTTATCAGCGGGGATGAACACTGAAGCTTTCTTT. This encodes CASSLSAGMNTEAFF. This chain links TRBV27 with TRBJ1-1; D unclear. This CDR3 spans 15 amino acids. Germline V gene lookup returns CDR1 MNHEY and CDR2 SMNVEV (reference sequence). V lost 0 bases, J lost 0 bases, and 8 bases lay in between.

This chain connects TRBV5-1 to TRBJ2-2; 11 nucleotides match TRBD2. This CDR3 region has 15 residues. V lost 4 bases, J lost 1 base, and 0 bases stayed unmatched. Germline V gene sequence: CDR1 SGHRS, CDR2 YFSETQ. The CDR3 sequence is CASSGTSGNTGELFF. The CDR3 nucleotides read TGCGCCAGCAGCGGGACTAGCGGGAACACCGGGGAGCTGTTTTTT.

In this sample, this clonotype turned up a few times. The chain couples TRBV7-9 to TRBJ1-2, with D possibly being TRBD1 (5 bases). Trimming removed 2 bases at V and 8 bases at J, with 9 bases between. CDR1 and CDR2 (germline): SEHNR, FQNEAQ (reference sequence). The CDR3 contains 12 residues. The DNA for the CDR3 is TGTGCCAGCAGCTTAACAGGCGGGGGCTACACCTTC. Translating it yields CASSLTGGGYTF.

The chain joins TRBV24-1 to TRBJ2-5, with D possibly being TRBD1 (7 bases). The V end lost 9 bases, the J end lost 5 bases, and 21 bases lay between the germline ends. The CDR3 is made up of 15 amino acids. Germline-derived CDR1 and CDR2 are KGHDR and SFDVKD. The CDR3 DNA follows: TGTGCCACCGGAGGGGCCGGCGGGGACAGTGAGACCCAGTACTTC. Translation: CATGGAGGDSETQYF.

CDR3 bases: TGTGCCAGCAGCTCGGGACTAGCGGGGGGATCAGATACGCAGTATTTT. Protein: CASSSGLAGGSDTQYF. The chain combines TRBV7-7 with TRBJ2-3; 15 nucleotides agree with TRBD2. CDR3 length: 16 amino acids. Germline V gene lookup returns CDR1 SSHAT and CDR2 FNYEAQ (reference sequence). J lost 4 bases, V lost 4 bases, and 3 bases had no gene match.

The genes are TRBV7-8 and TRBJ2-3, with 9 bases identical to TRBD1. The junction had 4 bases not matched to a gene; V was cut back by 5 bases and J by 1 base. The CDR3 length is 15 residues. Germline lookup yields CDR1 SGHVS and CDR2 FQNEAQ. In DNA form, the CDR3 reads TGTGCCAGCAGCCTAAGGACAGGGGGCACAGATACGCAGTATTTT. Residues: CASSLRTGGTDTQYF.

The rearrangement joins TRBV5-1 to TRBJ2-5, with D unresolved. The germline V gene has CDR1 SGHRS and CDR2 YFSETQ. Trimming took off 0 bases at V and 4 bases at J, with 7 bases between the two ends. The CDR3 loop spans 13 amino acids. CDR3 coding DNA: TGCGCCAGCAGCTTGGAGCCCCCAGAGACCCAGTACTTC. Translating gives CASSLEPPETQYF.

The chain links TRBV30 to TRBJ2-7; TRBD2 aligns across 8 bases. V gave up 1 base and J gave up 4 bases; unmatched junction bases: 6. The length of the CDR3 is 14 residues. Germline assignment: CDR1 GTSNPN and CDR2 SVGIG (reference sequence). Here the CDR3 DNA reads TGTGCCTGGAGTGGGCAGGGCGGGGGGTACGAGCAGTACTTC. Translated, it gives CAWSGQGGGYEQYF.